The entry below gives a single T cell receptor (beta chain) sequence along with its context. Its recognized antigen is unknown. Qualities for individual bases were not recorded, and no much larger clone is one base off. This specimen comes from a study of shared clonotypes between healthy human individuals (dated by TCRdb to the early 2020s). About the full investigation: The cohort included three men and two women between 18 and 49 years of age. For each donor, CD4 naive and CD4 memory were each given three plates, CD8 naive was given two plates, and CD8 memory was given one plate. Different laboratories and diverse techniques were used to prepare libraries and sequence TCR repertoires, to increase sequencing depth and limit assay-specific biases. Per donor, leukapheresis produced somewhere between about 0.8 and 9 billion PBMCs. The study deeply sequenced blood TCR repertoires of about 5 healthy adults to estimate repertoire size and the extent of clonotype sharing between individuals. Study-level results and caveats: Naive subsets generally had larger estimated clonotype richness than memory subsets. Sampling was restricted to blood, and TCR repertoires in tissue are likely to differ from TCR repertoires in blood. Sharing across several donors was observed for around 5% of naive CD4, less than 4% of naive CD8, around 2.5% of memory CD4, and 0.4% of memory CD8 clonotypes. Even with the large sequencing depth, rarefaction of the sorted-subset datasets indicated that sequencing was incomplete. Based on pairwise subsampling, the degree of clonotype sharing among donors was expected to be affected by sequencing depth. Compared with non-shared clonotypes, clonotypes shared by all four sorted-subset donors had higher generation probabilities. Because the study included only a small number of donors, the genetic and exposure-history diversity represented was limited.

At the junction V is shortened by 8 bases and J by 0 bases, with 14 bases in between. From the cysteine through the phenylalanine, the CDR3 covers 15 amino acids. The CDR3 DNA has 45 bases and is translated from base 1. As encoded in the germline V gene (reference sequence), CDR1 is MNHEY while CDR2 is SMNVEV. Using the deep immunoSEQ assay, multiplex PCR amplified TCR CDR3 regions from genomic DNA. Genomic DNA extracted from each cell subset was distributed evenly over all wells of several immunoSEQ 96-well plates, and each plate served as one replicate. For sorted subsets, each replicate PCR was loaded with roughly 200 ng genomic DNA, equivalent to 30,000 or so T cell genomes. Purified libraries were quantified with a Qubit 3.0 fluorometer, sized on a Bioanalyzer 2100, and re-quantified with the KAPA Library Quantification kit. Every immunoSEQ 96-well plate was sequenced on a dedicated single-read 150-cycle Illumina NextSeq 550 flow cell. The original methods were these. Because the immunoSEQ output included only junctional sequences and no quality scores, the filtering could not be the same as the filtering used for full-length reads. To assign V/J genes and CDR3, sequences were annotated using PyIR, a Python wrapper for IgBLAST v1.9, with IMGT germline references. Any read was removed if the V/J assignment was weak (E-value above 1e-6), the CDR3 was missing, or the read contained stop codons, out-of-frame junctions, or ambiguous translated residues. A V3J clonotype was defined by an identical inferred V gene, J gene, and CDR3 amino acid sequence. The percentage overlap between two repertoires was calculated by dividing the number of shared unique clonotypes by the size of the smaller repertoire. Repertoire richness was assessed with RTK rarefaction, the Chao1 estimator, and Recon v2.1 estimates of unobserved clonotypes. Generation probabilities were computed with OLGA for all TCRbeta clonotypes obtained by the gDNA method from a handful of donors. In TCRdb, the immuneACCESS table is reduced to in-frame sequences with V and J assigned. These tables do not hold every clone; where another copy was compared, an unresolved V gene accounts for under half, and the others remain unexplained. V and J calls and clone size follow that table, whereas D and trimming were derived from the DNA. The sample table shows approximately 1,500,000 clones, and 95% to 99% are seen once. About 0.42% of the sample comes from the top ten.

Healthy HIV-negative adults with no recently reported acute infections or vaccinations were included as donors. All donors were Caucasian adults living in Nashville, Tennessee, USA. CD4+ T cells were enriched by magnetic negative selection; naive cells were then positively selected on CD45RA, and the negative fraction formed the memory subset. After blood collection by leukapheresis, PBMCs were isolated using Ficoll-Histopaque density gradient centrifugation and then cryopreserved in the vapor phase of liquid nitrogen. Analytical flow cytometry was used to check the purity and quantity of every magnetically sorted T cell population. Each sorted fraction had its genomic DNA isolated and then quantified by UV absorbance on a Nanodrop 2000c.

The sequence joins TRBV27 to TRBJ1-3; no confident D gene assignment can be made. The clonotype was recovered from a young man in good health. Sequences were obtained from naive CD4+ T cells sorted from blood. Per the publication, the cell subset or site label means: CD45RA+ positively selected. The DNA reads TGTGCCAGCTCCTCCGGGAGTAACTCTGGAAACACCATATATTTT. Its translation reads: CASSSGSNSGNTIYF.